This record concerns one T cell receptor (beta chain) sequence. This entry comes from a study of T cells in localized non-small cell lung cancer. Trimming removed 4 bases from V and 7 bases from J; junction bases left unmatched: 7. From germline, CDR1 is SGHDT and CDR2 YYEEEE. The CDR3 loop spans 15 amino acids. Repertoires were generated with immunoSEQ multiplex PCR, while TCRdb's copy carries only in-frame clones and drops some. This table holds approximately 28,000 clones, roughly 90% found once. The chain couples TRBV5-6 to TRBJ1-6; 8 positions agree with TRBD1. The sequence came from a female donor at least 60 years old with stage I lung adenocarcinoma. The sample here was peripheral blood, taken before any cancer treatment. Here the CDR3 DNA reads TGTGCCAGCAGCCGCAGGACAGGGAGGAATTCACCCCTCCACTTT. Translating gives CASSRRTGRNSPLHF.